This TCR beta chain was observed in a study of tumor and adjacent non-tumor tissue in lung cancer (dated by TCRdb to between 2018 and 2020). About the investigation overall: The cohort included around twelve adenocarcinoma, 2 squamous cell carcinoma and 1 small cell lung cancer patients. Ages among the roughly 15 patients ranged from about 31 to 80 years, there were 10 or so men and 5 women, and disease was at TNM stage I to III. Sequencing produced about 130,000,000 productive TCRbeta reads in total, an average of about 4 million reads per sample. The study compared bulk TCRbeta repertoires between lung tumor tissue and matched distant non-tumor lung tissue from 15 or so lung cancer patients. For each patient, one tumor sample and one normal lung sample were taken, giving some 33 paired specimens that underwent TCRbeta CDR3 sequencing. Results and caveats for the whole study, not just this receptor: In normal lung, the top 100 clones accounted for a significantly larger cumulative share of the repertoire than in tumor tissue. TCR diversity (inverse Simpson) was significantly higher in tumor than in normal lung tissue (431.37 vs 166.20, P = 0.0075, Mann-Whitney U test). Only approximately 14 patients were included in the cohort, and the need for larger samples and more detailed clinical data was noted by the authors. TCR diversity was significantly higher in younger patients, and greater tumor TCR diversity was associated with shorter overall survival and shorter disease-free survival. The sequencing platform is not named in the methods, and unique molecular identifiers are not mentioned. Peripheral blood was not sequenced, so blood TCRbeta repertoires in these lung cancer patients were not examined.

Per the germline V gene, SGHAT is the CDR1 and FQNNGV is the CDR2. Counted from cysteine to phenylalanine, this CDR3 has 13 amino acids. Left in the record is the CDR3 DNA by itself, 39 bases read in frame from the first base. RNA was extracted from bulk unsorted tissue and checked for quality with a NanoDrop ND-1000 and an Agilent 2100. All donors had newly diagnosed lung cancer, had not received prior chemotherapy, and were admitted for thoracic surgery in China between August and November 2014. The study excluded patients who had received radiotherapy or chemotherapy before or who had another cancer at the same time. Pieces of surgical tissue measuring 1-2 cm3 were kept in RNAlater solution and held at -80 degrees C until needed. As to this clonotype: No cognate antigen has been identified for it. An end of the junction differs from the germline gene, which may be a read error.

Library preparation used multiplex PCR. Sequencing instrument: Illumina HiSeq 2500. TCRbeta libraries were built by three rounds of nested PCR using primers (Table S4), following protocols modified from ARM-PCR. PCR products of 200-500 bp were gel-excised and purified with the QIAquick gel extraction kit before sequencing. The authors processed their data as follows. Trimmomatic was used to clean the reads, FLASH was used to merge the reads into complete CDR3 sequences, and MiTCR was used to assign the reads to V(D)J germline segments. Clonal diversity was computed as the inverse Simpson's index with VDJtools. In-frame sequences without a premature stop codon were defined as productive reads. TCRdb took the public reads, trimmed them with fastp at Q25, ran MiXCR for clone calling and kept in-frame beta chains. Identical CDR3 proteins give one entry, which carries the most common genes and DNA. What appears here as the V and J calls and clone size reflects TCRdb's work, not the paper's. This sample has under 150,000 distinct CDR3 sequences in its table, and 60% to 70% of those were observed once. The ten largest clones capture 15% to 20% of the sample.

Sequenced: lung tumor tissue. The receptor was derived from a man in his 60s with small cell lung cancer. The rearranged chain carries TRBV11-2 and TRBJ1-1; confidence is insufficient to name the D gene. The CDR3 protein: CASSSGQSAEVFF. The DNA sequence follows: TGTGCCAGCAGCTCCGGGCAAAGCGCTGAAGTTTTCTTT.